The rows below give T cell receptor beta chains drawn from one sample of a study of blood T cell repertoires in COVID-19. Here immunoSEQ multiplex PCR was the method, and the copy in TCRdb shows in-frame clones only, minus some. In the table there are around 470,000 clones, 80% to 90% of which are singletons. The sequenced material came from peripheral blood. These receptors originate from a man between 18 and 29 years old with COVID-19, enrolled during active disease. Both conserved end residues are part of each CDR3. The D gene is left open where the match is weak.

v_gene: TRBV5-5
j_gene: TRBJ1-5
d_gene: TRBD1
len: 17
CDR3aa: CASSLAGGTGGNQPQHF

v_gene: TRBV11-3
j_gene: TRBJ2-7
d_gene: NA
len: 14
CDR3aa: CASSLDPPSYEQYF

v_gene: TRBV7-8
j_gene: TRBJ2-2
d_gene: NA
len: 11
CDR3aa: CASTPTGELFF

v_gene: TRBV6-5
j_gene: TRBJ2-7
d_gene: NA
len: 14
CDR3aa: CASALRDSTYEQYF

v_gene: TRBV29-1
j_gene: TRBJ2-7
d_gene: TRBD1
len: 14
CDR3aa: CSVDNRDSSYEQYF

v_gene: TRBV6-6
j_gene: TRBJ1-1
d_gene: NA
len: 12
CDR3aa: CASTKDKTEAFF

v_gene: TRBV9
j_gene: TRBJ2-2
d_gene: TRBD2
len: 13
CDR3aa: CASSVRGVGELFF

v_gene: TRBV6-2/TRBV6-3
j_gene: TRBJ2-2
d_gene: NA
len: 16
CDR3aa: CASSYTPLGSTGELFF

v_gene: TRBV6-5
j_gene: TRBJ1-2
d_gene: NA
len: 14
CDR3aa: CASTVRQGNYGYTF

v_gene: TRBV28
j_gene: TRBJ2-7
d_gene: TRBD1
len: 14
CDR3aa: CASRPGTGPYEQYF

v_gene: TRBV6-1
j_gene: TRBJ1-5
d_gene: NA
len: 16
CDR3aa: CASSESPTASNQPQHF

v_gene: TRBV4-1
j_gene: TRBJ2-7
d_gene: NA
len: 15
CDR3aa: CASSQAGGRSYEQYF

v_gene: TRBV28
j_gene: TRBJ1-3
d_gene: NA
len: 14
CDR3aa: CASSLSGGGNTIYF

v_gene: TRBV11-2
j_gene: TRBJ2-7
d_gene: NA
len: 17
CDR3aa: CASSLVLGLYTSYEQYF

v_gene: TRBV3-1/TRBV3-2
j_gene: TRBJ2-7
d_gene: TRBD1
len: 15
CDR3aa: CASSLPGQGLYEQYF

v_gene: TRBV7-9
j_gene: TRBJ1-3
d_gene: NA
len: 16
CDR3aa: CASSPPTGPEGNTIYF

v_gene: TRBV25-1
j_gene: TRBJ2-5
d_gene: TRBD2
len: 14
CDR3aa: CASSAGLAEETQYF

v_gene: TRBV7-9
j_gene: TRBJ2-7
d_gene: NA
len: 14
CDR3aa: CASRYLSNSYEQYF

v_gene: TRBV7-9
j_gene: TRBJ2-5
d_gene: TRBD2
len: 16
CDR3aa: CASSSGVAGGGETQYF

v_gene: TRBV7-8
j_gene: TRBJ2-7
d_gene: TRBD2
len: 15
CDR3aa: CASSWETSGPMGQYF

v_gene: TRBV3-1/TRBV3-2
j_gene: TRBJ2-7
d_gene: TRBD2
len: 15
CDR3aa: CASSQVAGGSYEQYF

v_gene: TRBV7-9
j_gene: TRBJ2-7
d_gene: TRBD2
len: 15
CDR3aa: CASSAGTRSLYEQYF

v_gene: TRBV5-1
j_gene: TRBJ1-1
d_gene: NA
len: 13
CDR3aa: CASSLEGQPTAFF

v_gene: TRBV5-8
j_gene: TRBJ2-1
d_gene: TRBD1
len: 14
CDR3aa: CASSLGTGTNEQFF

v_gene: TRBV19
j_gene: TRBJ2-2
d_gene: NA
len: 13
CDR3aa: CALRDGGSGELFF

v_gene: TRBV5-4
j_gene: TRBJ1-1
d_gene: TRBD1
len: 13
CDR3aa: CASSFVRGQEAFF

v_gene: TRBV2
j_gene: TRBJ1-3
d_gene: TRBD1
len: 15
CDR3aa: CASMTGLRAGNTIYF

v_gene: TRBV6-6
j_gene: TRBJ2-1
d_gene: NA
len: 13
CDR3aa: CASSYYRGDEQFF

v_gene: TRBV19
j_gene: TRBJ2-1
d_gene: NA
len: 11
CDR3aa: CASSLANEQFF

v_gene: TRBV2
j_gene: TRBJ1-2
d_gene: TRBD1
len: 14
CDR3aa: CASLRDRINYGYTF

v_gene: TRBV3-1/TRBV3-2
j_gene: TRBJ1-1
d_gene: NA
len: 14
CDR3aa: CASSLNVGGNPAFF

v_gene: TRBV6-5
j_gene: TRBJ2-5
d_gene: TRBD1
len: 16
CDR3aa: CASSYSGQGTKETQYF

v_gene: TRBV4-2
j_gene: TRBJ2-1
d_gene: NA
len: 15
CDR3aa: CASSQDEIARNEQFF

v_gene: TRBV7-9
j_gene: TRBJ1-6
d_gene: TRBD1
len: 14
CDR3aa: CASSLNRGNSPLHF

v_gene: TRBV7-7
j_gene: TRBJ2-5
d_gene: NA
len: 14
CDR3aa: CASSLAGGGETQYF

v_gene: TRBV5-1
j_gene: TRBJ2-4
d_gene: NA
len: 15
CDR3aa: CASSFQAGTKNIQYF

v_gene: TRBV5-1
j_gene: TRBJ2-7
d_gene: TRBD2
len: 17
CDR3aa: CASSPPRASGRADEQYF

v_gene: TRBV4-1
j_gene: TRBJ2-1
d_gene: NA
len: 15
CDR3aa: CASSQDHRADNEQFF

v_gene: TRBV3-1/TRBV3-2
j_gene: TRBJ2-1
d_gene: TRBD1
len: 19
CDR3aa: CASSQDLSRRQGRYNEQFF

v_gene: TRBV6-4
j_gene: TRBJ2-6
d_gene: NA
len: 15
CDR3aa: CASSREGFGANVLTF

v_gene: TRBV18
j_gene: TRBJ2-7
d_gene: TRBD1
len: 15
CDR3aa: CASSRPGQGAYEQYF

v_gene: TRBV6-1
j_gene: TRBJ2-3
d_gene: TRBD2
len: 16
CDR3aa: CASSEAGLGATDTQYF